This T cell receptor beta chain was obtained from a study of blood T cells in healthy people across ages. This CDR3 contains 13 residues. V was pared by 5 bases and J by 14 bases, with 20 bases between. Sample-barcoded 5' priming and a J-beta primer mix drove a second PCR of about 6 to 11 cycles. MiXCR, applied by TCRdb to the 5' RACE reads, yields one record per CDR3 protein. The table records 1.5 million to 2 million distinct CDR3 sequences, about two fifths of them present only once. This chain links TRBV12-3 or TRBV12-4 with TRBJ2-3; either TRBD1 or TRBD2 may supply D (5 bases each). What was sequenced was blood. The sequence derives from a human donor in good health. The CDR3 reads CASSPRGNEKLYF. CDR3 DNA sequence: TGTGCCAGCAGTCCGAGGGGAAATGAAAAACTGTATTTT.